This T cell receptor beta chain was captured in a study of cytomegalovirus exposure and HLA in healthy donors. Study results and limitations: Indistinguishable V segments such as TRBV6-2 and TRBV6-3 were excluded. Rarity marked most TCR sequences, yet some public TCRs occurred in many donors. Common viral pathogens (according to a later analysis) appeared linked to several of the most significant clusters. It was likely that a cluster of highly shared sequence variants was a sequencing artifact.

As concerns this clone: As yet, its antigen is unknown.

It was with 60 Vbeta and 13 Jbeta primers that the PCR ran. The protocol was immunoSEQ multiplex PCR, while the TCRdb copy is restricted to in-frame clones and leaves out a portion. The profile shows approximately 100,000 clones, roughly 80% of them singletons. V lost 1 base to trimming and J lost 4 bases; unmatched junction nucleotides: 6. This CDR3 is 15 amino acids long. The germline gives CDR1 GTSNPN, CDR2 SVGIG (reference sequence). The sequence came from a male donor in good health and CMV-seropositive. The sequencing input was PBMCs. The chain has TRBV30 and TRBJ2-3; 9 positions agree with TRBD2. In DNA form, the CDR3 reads TGTGCCTGGAGTGCCCGACTAGCGGACGCAGATACGCAGTATTTT. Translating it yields CAWSARLADADTQYF.